The present TCR beta chain was sequenced within a study of T-cell reconstitution after alpha-beta-depleted transplantation in children. Overall study findings and caveats: By one year post-transplant, T-cell counts and diversity largely arose from T cells that were newly produced. For some patients, TCRbeta diversity was high at day 60 because of recipient T cells and thymic progenitors that survived. Alpha-beta T cells present about two months after transplant were reported to originate from several hundred expanded graft clones.

Worth noting for this clonotype: What it recognizes is unknown.

Germline trimming cut 7 bases from V and 3 bases from J; bases unmatched to any gene: 11. CDR1 and CDR2 (germline): SQVTM, ANQGSEA. The CDR3 runs 14 residues. The library targeted TCRbeta and was prepared with unique molecular identifiers. TCRdb reanalysed the PCR reads using MiXCR and keeps one entry per CDR3 protein. Seen here are around 420,000 distinct CDR3 sequences, around 15% observed once, and the top ten hold about 32%. This clonotype was sampled from a boy in the first two years of life who had a stem cell transplant for Wiskott-Aldrich syndrome, so the T cells may come from the graft donor. The genes are TRBV29-1 and TRBJ2-7; 8 nucleotides line up with TRBD1. The specimen comprised PBMCs, mostly from graft donor cells, sampled 360 days after TCRalphabeta/CD19-depleted stem cell transplant. For the CDR3, the DNA is TGCAGCGGATCCCCGGGACAGGCTTTCTACGAGCAGTACTTC. This gives the protein CSGSPGQAFYEQYF.